Listed here are 22 T cell receptor beta chains from one sample, sequenced in a study of tumor-infiltrating lymphocytes in primary liver carcinoma. Each 20-30 mg portion of unsorted bulk tissue served as the source for co-extraction of RNA and DNA. Researchers generated TCR beta cDNA from about 450 ng of total RNA, relying on a constant-region primer. Investigators got TCR beta libraries out of three nested multiplex PCR rounds, done with slightly modified ARM-PCR. The two initial PCR rounds, nine to eleven cycles each, used TRBV1-TRBV30 forward and C-beta reverse primers. TCRdb itself ran the multiplex PCR reads through MiXCR, one entry per CDR3 protein. Here the sample spans 100,000 to 150,000 distinct CDR3 sequences, 60% to 80% being singletons. Specimen: liver tumor tissue from sampling region 3. Subset described: tumor region T3, left-lateral pole. The origin of the receptors is a woman in her fifties or sixties with primary liver carcinoma and hepatitis B virus infection.

V and J are TRBV5-1 and TRBJ1-3; 7 nucleotides line up with TRBD1. Germline CDR1 is SGHRS and CDR2 is YFSETQ. The CDR3 extends over 13 amino acids. Trimming at V came to 4 bases and at J to 4 bases, leaving 2 bases not matched to a gene. The CDR3 is CASSGDSGNTIYF. The CDR3 DNA follows: TGCGCCAGCAGCGGGGACAGCGGAAACACCATATATTTT.

The chain joins TRBV11-2 to TRBJ2-7, with 12 bases fitting TRBD2. Per germline, CDR1 SGHAT and CDR2 FQNNGV. The ends lost 1 base at V and 4 bases at J; junction bases unmatched: 17. The CDR3 consists of 20 residues. This CDR3 reads CASSLASSGLAGRHKYEQYF. The CDR3, as DNA: TGTGCCAGCAGCTTAGCGAGCTCGGGACTAGCGGGCCGACACAAGTACGAGCAGTACTTC.

This clonotype was seen a single time. No conserved phenylalanine or tryptophan is present at the end of the CDR3, so a read error is the likely explanation. The genes are TRBV4-2 and TRBJ2-3; no firm D call. Germline-derived CDR1 and CDR2 are LGHNA and YNFKEQ. CDR3 length equals 11 residues. CDR3 nucleotide sequence: TGTGTCAGCAGCCAGGCAGATACGCAGTATTTA. It yields the protein CVSSQADTQYL.

On this clonotype: The conserved phenylalanine or tryptophan is not found at the CDR3 terminus, so this likely reflects a read error. This rearrangement joins TRBV6-1 to TRBJ2-6, with 11 bases identical to TRBD1. The germline gives CDR1 MNHNS, CDR2 SASEGT. This CDR3 has 14 amino acids. For the CDR3, the DNA is TGTGCCAGCAGTGACGGACAGGGGGCCAACGTTCTGACTGTC. It is translated as CASSDGQGANVLTV.

Only one count was recorded for this clonotype. The V and J genes are TRBV29-1 and TRBJ2-1; 9 nucleotides match TRBD2. The CDR3 runs to 17 residues. Per germline, CDR1 SQVTM and CDR2 ANQGSEA. The CDR3 spells CSVNPASGTSRKSAQFF. The CDR3 nucleotides read TGCAGTGTAAACCCGGCTAGCGGGACGTCCCGAAAGAGTGCGCAGTTCTTC.

This clonotype was found a few times. A read error may be the cause here, since a much bigger clone is one base away. The chain combines TRBV29-1 with TRBJ1-2; maybe TRBD1 (5 bases). The V end lost 4 bases, the J end lost 5 bases, and 17 bases lay between the germline ends. Germline loops: CDR1 SQVTM, CDR2 ANQGSEA. CDR3 length equals 14 residues. The CDR3 sequence: CSVGDGASPYGYTF. CDR3 bases: TGCAGCGTTGGGGACGGAGCCTCTCCTTATGGCTACACCTTC.

A note on this clonotype: Given the absence of the conserved phenylalanine or tryptophan at the CDR3 end, a read error is likely. V usage is TRBV6-6 and J usage is TRBJ1-1; D uncertain. In germline, CDR1 is MNHNY, CDR2 SVGAGI (reference sequence). This CDR3 is 13 amino acids long. The V gene lost 6 bases and the J gene lost 7 bases, with 15 bases spanning the gap. DNA of the CDR3: TGTGCCAGCAGCCCCCCGGAGGGCTATGAAGCTTTCCTT. Protein sequence: CASSPPEGYEAFL.

As regards this clonotype: A much larger clone lies a single base off, so this may be a read error. The chain is built from TRBV14 and TRBJ2-3, with D unresolved. The CDR3 extends over 12 amino acids. Looked up from germline, CDR1 is SGHDN and CDR2 is FVKESK. This CDR3 is CAGSQPGRTQYF. CDR3 nucleotides: TGTGCCGGCAGCCAACCGGGTAGGACGCAGTATTTT.

The V and J genes are TRBV6-1 and TRBJ2-7; a weak D match, TRBD2 (5 bases). Trimming took off 3 bases at V and 2 bases at J, with 14 bases between the two ends. CDR1 and CDR2 (germline): MNHNS, SASEGT. This CDR3 contains 15 residues. The CDR3 loop reads CASSEDGGRAYEQYF. As DNA, the CDR3 is TGTGCCAGCAGTGAGGACGGAGGACGAGCCTACGAGCAGTACTTC.

V gene TRBV12-3 or TRBV12-4 combines with J gene TRBJ1-1, with D hard to call. V gave up 1 base and J gave up 3 bases, with 9 bases separating them. The CDR3 spans 14 residues. This CDR3 reads CASSLVSRYTEAFF. The CDR3, as DNA: TGTGCCAGCAGTTTAGTAAGTCGGTACACTGAAGCTTTCTTT.

This clonotype was counted many times. This rearrangement joins TRBV14 to TRBJ1-1; D remains ambiguous. The germline CDR1 and CDR2 sequences are SGHDN and FVKESK. The CDR3 covers 13 residues. Trimming left V 5 bases short and J 5 bases short, with 12 bases between. The CDR3 nucleotides are TGTGCCAGCAGCTCCTATGCTGGGACTGAAGCTTTCTTT. The encoded protein is CASSSYAGTEAFF.

This clonotype was detected ten times or more. This chain uses TRBV6-1 with TRBJ2-1; D unclear. The germline V and J ends were trimmed by 6 bases and 5 bases, with 8 bases remaining between them. CDR3 size: 12 residues. CDR1 and CDR2 from the germline V gene are MNHNS and SASEGT. The CDR3 sequence: CASRDRNNEQFF. For the CDR3, the DNA is TGTGCCAGCAGGGACCGCAACAATGAGCAGTTCTTC.

As regards this clonotype: A much larger clone differs from this one at a single base, so this may be a read error. V usage is TRBV6-5 and J usage is TRBJ2-4; 8 bases fit TRBD1. Germline CDR1 reads MNHEY; CDR2 reads SVGAGI. The CDR3 extends over 18 amino acids. CDR3 in DNA: TGTGCCAGCAGTTCTATCCGACAGGGGCGTAGGGCCAAAAACGTTCAGTACTTC. Its translation is CASSSIRQGRRAKNVQYF.

Points on this clonotype: This may arise from a read error, as a much more abundant clone is one base away. This is likely a read error, given that the CDR3 carries no conserved phenylalanine or tryptophan at its end. V and J are TRBV5-5 and TRBJ1-1; D uncertain. There are 14 residues in the CDR3. CDR1 is SGHKS, CDR2 YYEKEE, per germline (reference sequence). Trimming removed 2 bases at V and 3 bases at J, with 11 bases between. The CDR3 is CASSFRVSDTEAFL. The CDR3 nucleotides read TGTGCCAGCAGCTTTCGCGTTTCGGACACTGAAGCTTTCTTA.

As regards this clonotype: The germline gene is not matched at one end of the junction; a read error may be the cause. The gene calls are TRBV10-2 and TRBJ2-1; possible D gene TRBD1, 5 bases. Germline V lookup: CDR1 WSHSY, CDR2 SAAADI. CDR3 length: 14 residues. The DNA for the CDR3 is TGCGCCGGCAGGGCCCTCGAGTCCGTGAGTGAGCAGTTCTTC. This translates into CAGRALESVSEQFF.

This sequence joins TRBV11-2 and TRBJ2-1; 16 bases are a match to TRBD2. The germline V gene encodes CDR1 SGHAT and CDR2 FQNNGV. CDR3 length: 18 amino acids. The J segment lost 9 bases and the V segment lost 4 bases, leaving 12 bases of the junction unmatched. The CDR3 nucleotides are TGTGCCAGCAGCTACCCCACCGGGACTAGCGGGAGGGGTGGTGAGCAGTTCTTC. This gives the protein CASSYPTGTSGRGGEQFF.

Remarks on this clonotype: Sequence at one end of the junction differs from germline and may be a read error. The chain employs TRBV11-2 and TRBJ2-1, with D uncertain. The CDR3 loop spans 14 amino acids. The V gene's germline CDR1 is SGHAT and CDR2 FQNNGV. This CDR3 is CGSSLCGSYNEQFF. In DNA form, the CDR3 reads TGTGGCAGCAGCTTATGTGGATCCTACAATGAGCAGTTCTTC.

This clonotype was picked up many times. The CDR3 bases are TGTGCCAGCCAGCGGGAGAGCTACAATGAGCAGTTCTTC. This codes for CASQRESYNEQFF. The chain links TRBV7-9 to TRBJ2-1; 8 bases are a match to TRBD2. Trimming cost V 8 bases and J 3 bases; bases outside gene matches: 3. Germline-derived CDR1 and CDR2 are SEHNR and FQNEAQ (reference sequence). The CDR3 extends over 13 amino acids. Full variable domain (rest looked up from reference TRBV7-9 and TRBJ2-1): DTGVSQNPRHKITKRGQNVTFRCDPISEHNRLYWYRQTLGQGPEFLTYFQNEAQLEKSRLLSDRFSAERPKGSFSTLEIQRTEQGDSAMYLCASQRESYNEQFFGPGTRLTVL.

This clonotype was counted many times. The chain recombines TRBV6-5 with TRBJ2-3, with a tentative D call TRBD2 (7 bases). The germline V gene has CDR1 MNHEY and CDR2 SVGAGI. V was cut by 6 bases and J by 2 bases, with 18 bases left in between. There are 16 residues in the CDR3. As DNA, the CDR3 is TGTGCCAGCAGATCCAGGGGAGGGTTAAACACAGATACGCAGTATTTT. Protein: CASRSRGGLNTDTQYF.

This chain connects TRBV20-1 to TRBJ1-6; a possible D gene is TRBD1 (6 bases). Trimming cost V 4 bases and J 5 bases, with 15 bases left between them. The germline V gene has CDR1 DFQATT and CDR2 SNEGSKA (reference sequence). This CDR3 has 15 amino acids. CDR3 DNA sequence: TGCAGTGCTATCCCCCCGGGACACCATAATTCACCCCTCCACTTT. Its protein product is CSAIPPGHHNSPLHF.

In this sample, this clonotype turned up many times. The gene calls are TRBV6-1 and TRBJ2-1; 11 bases are shared with TRBD1. With 8 bases clipped from V and 9 bases from J, the junction kept 15 bases outside the gene matches. The length of the CDR3 is 16 residues. CDR1 MNHNS and CDR2 SASEGT come from the germline V gene. The CDR3 region has the DNA TGTGCCAGCTACCTCACCGGGACAGGGGGTTTAGGTGAGCAGTTCTTC. Translating gives CASYLTGTGGLGEQFF.

This clonotype was seen more than once but under ten times. The chain has TRBV28 and TRBJ1-5; TRBD1 matches at 8 bases. The CDR3 length is 16 residues. V lost 5 bases to trimming and J lost 2 bases; unmatched junction nucleotides: 8. The V gene's germline CDR1 is MDHEN and CDR2 SYDVKM. In nucleotides, the CDR3 is TGTGCCAGCAGTGCCCTTAAGGGACAGGGCAATCAGCCCCAGCATTTT. It is translated as CASSALKGQGNQPQHF.